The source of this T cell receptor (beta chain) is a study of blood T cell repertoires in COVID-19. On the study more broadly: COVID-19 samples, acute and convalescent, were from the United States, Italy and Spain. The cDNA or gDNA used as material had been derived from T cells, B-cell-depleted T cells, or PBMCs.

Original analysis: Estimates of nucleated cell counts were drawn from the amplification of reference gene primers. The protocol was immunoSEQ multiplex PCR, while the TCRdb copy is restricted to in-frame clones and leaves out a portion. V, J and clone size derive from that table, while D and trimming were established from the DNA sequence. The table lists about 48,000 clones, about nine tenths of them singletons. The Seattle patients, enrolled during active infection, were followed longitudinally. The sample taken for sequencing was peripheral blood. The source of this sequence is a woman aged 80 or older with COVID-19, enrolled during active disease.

The CDR3 DNA reads as TGTGCTAGTGGTTTGACCCGGACTAGCGGGACCGGGGAGCTGTTTTTT. This codes for CASGLTRTSGTGELFF. The chain combines TRBV12-5 with TRBJ2-2, with TRBD2 matching over 11 bases. The CDR3 extends over 16 amino acids. The V segment lost 2 bases and the J segment 5 bases; nucleotides outside the gene matches: 4. Germline V gene lookup returns CDR1 LGHNT and CDR2 FRNRAP.